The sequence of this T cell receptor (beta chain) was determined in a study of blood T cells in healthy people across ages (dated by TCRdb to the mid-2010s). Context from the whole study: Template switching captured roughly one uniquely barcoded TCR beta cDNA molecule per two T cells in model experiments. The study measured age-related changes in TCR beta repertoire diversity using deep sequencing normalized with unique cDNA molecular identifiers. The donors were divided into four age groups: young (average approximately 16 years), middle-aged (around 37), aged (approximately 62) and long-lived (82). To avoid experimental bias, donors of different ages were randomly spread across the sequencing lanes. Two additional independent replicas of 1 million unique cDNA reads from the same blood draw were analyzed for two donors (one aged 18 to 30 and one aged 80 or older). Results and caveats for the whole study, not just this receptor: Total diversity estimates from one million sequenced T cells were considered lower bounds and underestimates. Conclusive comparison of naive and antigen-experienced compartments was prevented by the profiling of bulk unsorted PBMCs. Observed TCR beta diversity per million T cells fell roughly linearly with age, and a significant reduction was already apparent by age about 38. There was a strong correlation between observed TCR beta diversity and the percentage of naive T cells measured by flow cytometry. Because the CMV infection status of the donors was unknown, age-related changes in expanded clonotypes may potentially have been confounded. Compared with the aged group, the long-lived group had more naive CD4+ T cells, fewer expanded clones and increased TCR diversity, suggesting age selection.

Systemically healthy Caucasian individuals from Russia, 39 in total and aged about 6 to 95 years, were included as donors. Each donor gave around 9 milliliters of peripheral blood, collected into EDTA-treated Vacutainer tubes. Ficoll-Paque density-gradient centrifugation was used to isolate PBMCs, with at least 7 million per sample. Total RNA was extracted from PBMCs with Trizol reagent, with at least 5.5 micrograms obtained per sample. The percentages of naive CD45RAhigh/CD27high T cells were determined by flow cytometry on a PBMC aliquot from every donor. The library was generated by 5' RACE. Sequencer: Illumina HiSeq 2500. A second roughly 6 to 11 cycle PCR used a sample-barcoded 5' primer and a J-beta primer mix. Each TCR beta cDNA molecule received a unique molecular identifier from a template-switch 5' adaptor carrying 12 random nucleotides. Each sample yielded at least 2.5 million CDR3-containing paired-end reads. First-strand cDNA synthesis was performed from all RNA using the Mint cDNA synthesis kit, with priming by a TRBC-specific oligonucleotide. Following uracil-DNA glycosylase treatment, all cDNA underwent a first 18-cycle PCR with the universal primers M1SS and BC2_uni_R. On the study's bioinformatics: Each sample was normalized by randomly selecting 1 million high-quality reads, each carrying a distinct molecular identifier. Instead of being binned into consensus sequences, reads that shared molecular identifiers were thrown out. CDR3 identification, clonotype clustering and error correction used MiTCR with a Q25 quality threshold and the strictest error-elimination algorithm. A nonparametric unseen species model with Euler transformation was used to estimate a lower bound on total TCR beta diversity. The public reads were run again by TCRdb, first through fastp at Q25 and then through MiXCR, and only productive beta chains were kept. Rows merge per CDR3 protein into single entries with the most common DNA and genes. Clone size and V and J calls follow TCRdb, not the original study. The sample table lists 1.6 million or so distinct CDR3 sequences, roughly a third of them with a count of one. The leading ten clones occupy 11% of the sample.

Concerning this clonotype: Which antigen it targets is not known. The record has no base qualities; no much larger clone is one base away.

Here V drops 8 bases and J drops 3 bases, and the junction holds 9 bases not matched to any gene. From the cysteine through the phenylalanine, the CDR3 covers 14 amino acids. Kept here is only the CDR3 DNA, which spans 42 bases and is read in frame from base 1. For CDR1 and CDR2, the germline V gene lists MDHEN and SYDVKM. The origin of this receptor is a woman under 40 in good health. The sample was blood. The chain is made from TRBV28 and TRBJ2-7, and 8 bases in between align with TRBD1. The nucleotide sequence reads TGTGCCAGCTCAATCGGACAGGGAGACTACGAGCAGTACTTC. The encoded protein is CASSIGQGDYEQYF.